The TCR beta chain under discussion was sequenced for a study of technical replicates of blood from a handful of donors. The protocol was immunoSEQ multiplex PCR, while the TCRdb copy is restricted to in-frame clones and leaves out a portion. The repertoire holds 67,000 or so clones, 80% to 95% seen once, with about 0.39% in the top ten. The V segment lost 5 bases and the J segment 0 bases; nucleotides outside the gene matches: 1. The CDR3 is 12 amino acids. Germline-derived CDR1 and CDR2 are SQVTM and ANQGSEA. This receptor was taken from a human donor in good health. The chain has TRBV29-1 and TRBJ2-7; 7 nucleotides match TRBD1. The sample was T cells isolated from PBMCs. The CDR3 coding sequence is TGCAGCGTTCGACAGGGCTCCTACGAGCAGTACTTC. Its translation is CSVRQGSYEQYF.